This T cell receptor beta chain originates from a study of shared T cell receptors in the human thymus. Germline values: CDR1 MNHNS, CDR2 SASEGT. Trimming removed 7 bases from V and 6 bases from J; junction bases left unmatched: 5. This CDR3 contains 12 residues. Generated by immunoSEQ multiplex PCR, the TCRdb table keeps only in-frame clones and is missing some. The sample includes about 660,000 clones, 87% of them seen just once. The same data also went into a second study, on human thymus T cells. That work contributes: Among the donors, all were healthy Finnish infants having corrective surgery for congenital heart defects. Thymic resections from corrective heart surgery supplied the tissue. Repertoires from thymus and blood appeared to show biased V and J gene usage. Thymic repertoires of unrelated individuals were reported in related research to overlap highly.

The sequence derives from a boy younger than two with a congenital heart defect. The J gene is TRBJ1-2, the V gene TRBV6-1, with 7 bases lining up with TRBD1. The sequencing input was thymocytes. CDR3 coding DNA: TGTGCCAGCACCCGGGACAGTGATGGCTACACCTTC. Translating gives CASTRDSDGYTF.